This T cell receptor (beta chain) was captured by sequencing in a study of blood T cells in healthy people across ages. Germline V gene sequence: CDR1 DFQATT, CDR2 SNEGSKA (reference sequence). The V and J ends lost 0 bases and 11 bases respectively, with 16 bases between them. The CDR3 is 13 amino acids. A second about 7 to 11 cycle PCR used barcoded and J-beta primers. MiXCR, run by TCRdb on the 5' RACE reads, gives a single entry per CDR3 protein. Of about 620,000 distinct CDR3 sequences listed, 45% to 60% are singletons. V gene TRBV20-1 combines with J gene TRBJ2-5; D may correspond to TRBD1 or TRBD2 (5 bases each). This receptor was taken from an elderly woman in good health. The sample comprised blood. CDR3 nucleotides: TGCAGTGCTAGAGATAAAATTGGGGGTCCGCAGTACTTC. Protein sequence: CSARDKIGGPQYF.